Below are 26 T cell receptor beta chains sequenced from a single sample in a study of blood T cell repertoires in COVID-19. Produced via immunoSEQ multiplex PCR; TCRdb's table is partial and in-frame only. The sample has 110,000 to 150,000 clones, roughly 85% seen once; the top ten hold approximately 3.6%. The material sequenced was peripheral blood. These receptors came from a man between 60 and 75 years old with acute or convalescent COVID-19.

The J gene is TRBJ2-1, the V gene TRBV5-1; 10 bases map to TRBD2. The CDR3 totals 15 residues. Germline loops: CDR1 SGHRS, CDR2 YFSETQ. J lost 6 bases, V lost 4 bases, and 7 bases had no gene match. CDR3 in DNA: TGCGCCAGCAGCATAGCGGGGGGTTCTGGCAATGAGCAGTTCTTC. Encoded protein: CASSIAGGSGNEQFF.

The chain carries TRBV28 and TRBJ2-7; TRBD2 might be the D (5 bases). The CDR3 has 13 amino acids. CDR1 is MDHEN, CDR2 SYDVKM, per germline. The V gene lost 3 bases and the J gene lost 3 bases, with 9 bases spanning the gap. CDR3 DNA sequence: TGTGCCAGCAGTTTGGCTAGCAACTACGAGCAGTACTTC. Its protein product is CASSLASNYEQYF.

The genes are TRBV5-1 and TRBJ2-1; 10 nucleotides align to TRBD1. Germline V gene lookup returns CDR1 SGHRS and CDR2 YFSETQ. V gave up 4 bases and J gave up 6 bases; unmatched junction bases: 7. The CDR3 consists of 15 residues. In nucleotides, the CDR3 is TGCGCCAGCAGCGCGGGACAGGGGAAGGGCAATGAGCAGTTCTTC. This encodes CASSAGQGKGNEQFF.

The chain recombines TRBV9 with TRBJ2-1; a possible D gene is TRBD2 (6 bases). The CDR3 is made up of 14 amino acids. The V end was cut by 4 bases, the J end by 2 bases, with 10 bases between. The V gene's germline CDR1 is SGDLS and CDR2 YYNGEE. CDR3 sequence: CASSRAGAYNEQFF. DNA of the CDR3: TGTGCCAGCAGCCGAGCGGGTGCCTACAATGAGCAGTTCTTC.

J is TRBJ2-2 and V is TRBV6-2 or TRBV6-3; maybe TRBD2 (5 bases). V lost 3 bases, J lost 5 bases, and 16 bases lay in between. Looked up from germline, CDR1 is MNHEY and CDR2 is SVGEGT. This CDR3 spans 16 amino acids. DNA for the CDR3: TGTGCCAGCAGTTATGAGGGCTCGGAACTAACCGGGGAGCTGTTTTTT. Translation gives CASSYEGSELTGELFF.

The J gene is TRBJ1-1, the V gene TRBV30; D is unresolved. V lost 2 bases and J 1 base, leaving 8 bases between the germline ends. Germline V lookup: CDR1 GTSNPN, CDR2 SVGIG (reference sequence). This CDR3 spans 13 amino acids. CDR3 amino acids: CAWSMTQNTEAFF. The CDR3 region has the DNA TGTGCCTGGAGTATGACACAGAACACTGAAGCTTTCTTT.

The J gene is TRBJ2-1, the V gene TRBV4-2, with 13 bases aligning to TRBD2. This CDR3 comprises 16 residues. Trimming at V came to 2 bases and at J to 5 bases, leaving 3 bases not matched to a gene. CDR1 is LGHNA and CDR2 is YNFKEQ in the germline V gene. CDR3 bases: TGTGCCAGCAGCCAATCCGGGACTAGCGGGAACAATGAGCAGTTCTTC. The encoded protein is CASSQSGTSGNNEQFF.

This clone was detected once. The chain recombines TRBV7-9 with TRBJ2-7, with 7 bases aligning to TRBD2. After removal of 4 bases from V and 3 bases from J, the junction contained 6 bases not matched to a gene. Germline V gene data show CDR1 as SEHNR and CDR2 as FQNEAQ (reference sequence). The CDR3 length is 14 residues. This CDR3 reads CASSSGTTSYEQYF. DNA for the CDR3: TGTGCCAGCAGCTCCGGGACTACCAGCTACGAGCAGTACTTC.

This CDR3 reads CASSQELAGLRSSYEQYF. DNA for the CDR3: TGTGCCAGCAGCCAAGAACTAGCGGGGCTCCGAAGCTCCTACGAGCAGTACTTC. V usage is TRBV3-1 (or the pseudogene TRBV3-2) and J usage is TRBJ2-7; 10 nucleotides align to TRBD2. Germline CDR1 and CDR2: LGHDT and YNNKEL (reference sequence). The length of the CDR3 is 18 residues. V was clipped by 0 bases and J by 0 bases; unmatched bases: 8.

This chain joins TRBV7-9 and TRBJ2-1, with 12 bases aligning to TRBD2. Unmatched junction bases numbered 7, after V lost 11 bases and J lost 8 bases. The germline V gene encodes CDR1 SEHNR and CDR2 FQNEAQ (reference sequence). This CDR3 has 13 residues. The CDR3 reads CAATSGRRHEQFF. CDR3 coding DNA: TGTGCCGCAACTAGCGGGAGGAGACATGAGCAGTTCTTC.

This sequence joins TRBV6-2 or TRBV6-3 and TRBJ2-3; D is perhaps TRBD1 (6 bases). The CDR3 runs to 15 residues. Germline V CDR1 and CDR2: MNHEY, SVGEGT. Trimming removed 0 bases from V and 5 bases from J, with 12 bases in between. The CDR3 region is CASSYSSGDIDTQYF. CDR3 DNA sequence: TGTGCCAGCAGTTACTCGAGTGGGGACATAGATACGCAGTATTTT.

The CDR3 loop is CASSRGLNTEAFF. CDR3 coding DNA: TGTGCCAGTAGCCGGGGTCTGAACACTGAAGCTTTCTTT. The chain recombines TRBV19 with TRBJ1-1; D is unclear. From germline, CDR1 is LNHDA and CDR2 SQIVND (reference sequence). The CDR3 has 13 residues. The V end was cut by 6 bases, the J end by 0 bases, with 8 bases between.

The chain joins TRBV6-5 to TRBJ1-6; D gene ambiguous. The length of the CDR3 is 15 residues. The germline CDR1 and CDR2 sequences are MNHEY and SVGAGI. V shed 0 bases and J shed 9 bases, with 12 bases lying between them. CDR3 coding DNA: TGTGCCAGCAGTTACTCGGTTCTCACTGGTTCACCCCTCCACTTT. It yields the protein CASSYSVLTGSPLHF.

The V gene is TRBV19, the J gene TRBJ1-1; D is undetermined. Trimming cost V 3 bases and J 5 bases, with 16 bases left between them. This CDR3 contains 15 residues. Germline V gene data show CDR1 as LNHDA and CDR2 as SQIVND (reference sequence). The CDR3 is CASSMRGSAGTEAFF. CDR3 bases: TGTGCCAGTAGTATGCGGGGAAGTGCTGGGACTGAAGCTTTCTTT.

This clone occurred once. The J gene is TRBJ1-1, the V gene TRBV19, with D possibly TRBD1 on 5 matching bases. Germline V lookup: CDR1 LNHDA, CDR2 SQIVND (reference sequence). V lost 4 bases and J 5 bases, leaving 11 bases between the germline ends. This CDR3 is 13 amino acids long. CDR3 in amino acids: CASSNSGKTEAFF. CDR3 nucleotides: TGTGCCAGTAGTAATTCAGGGAAGACTGAAGCTTTCTTT. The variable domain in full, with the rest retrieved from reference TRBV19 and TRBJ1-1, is DGGITQSPKYLFRKEGQNVTLSCEQNLNHDAMYWYRQDPGQGLRLIYYSQIVNDFQKGDIAEGYSVSREKKESFPLTVTSAQKNPTAFYLCASSNSGKTEAFFGQGTRLTVV.

Written as DNA, the CDR3 is TGTGCCAGCAGCCTCACAGGGGGTCGGGAAAAACTGTTTTTT. Its translation is CASSLTGGREKLFF. The V call is TRBV6-5, the J call TRBJ1-4; 8 bases agree with TRBD1. Germline CDR1 reads MNHEY; CDR2 reads SVGAGI. The CDR3 runs to 14 residues. V was clipped by 6 bases and J by 8 bases; unmatched bases: 8.

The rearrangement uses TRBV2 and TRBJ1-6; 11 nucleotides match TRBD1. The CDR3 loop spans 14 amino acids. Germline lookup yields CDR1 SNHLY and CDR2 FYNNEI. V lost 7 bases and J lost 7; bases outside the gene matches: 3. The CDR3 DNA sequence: TGTGCCAGCACCGGGACAGGGGGGAATTCACCCCTCCACTTT. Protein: CASTGTGGNSPLHF.

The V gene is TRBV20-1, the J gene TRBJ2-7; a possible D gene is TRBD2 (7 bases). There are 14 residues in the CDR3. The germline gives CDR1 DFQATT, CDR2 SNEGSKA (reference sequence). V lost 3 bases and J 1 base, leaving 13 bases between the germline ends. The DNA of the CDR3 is TGCAGTGCTAGTTGGGGGGGGCGATCCTACGAGCAGTACTTC. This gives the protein CSASWGGRSYEQYF.

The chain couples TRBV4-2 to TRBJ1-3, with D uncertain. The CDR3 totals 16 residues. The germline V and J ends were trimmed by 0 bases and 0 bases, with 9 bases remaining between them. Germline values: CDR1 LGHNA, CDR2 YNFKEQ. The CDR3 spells CASSQEFLISGNTIYF. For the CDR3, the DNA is TGTGCCAGCAGCCAAGAGTTCCTAATCTCTGGAAACACCATATATTTT.

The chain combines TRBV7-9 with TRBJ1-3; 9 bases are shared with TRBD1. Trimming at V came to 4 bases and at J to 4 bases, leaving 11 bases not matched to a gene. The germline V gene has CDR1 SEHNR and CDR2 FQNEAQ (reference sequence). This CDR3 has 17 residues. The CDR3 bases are TGTGCCAGCAGCTCCACGTTACAGGGGGCAGTGGGAAACACCATATATTTT. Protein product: CASSSTLQGAVGNTIYF.

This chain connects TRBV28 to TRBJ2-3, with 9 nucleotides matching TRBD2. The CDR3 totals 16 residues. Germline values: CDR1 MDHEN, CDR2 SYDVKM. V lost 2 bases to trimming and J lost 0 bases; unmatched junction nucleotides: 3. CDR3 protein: CASSLASGASTDTQYF. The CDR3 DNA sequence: TGTGCCAGCAGTTTAGCTAGCGGGGCTAGCACAGATACGCAGTATTTT.

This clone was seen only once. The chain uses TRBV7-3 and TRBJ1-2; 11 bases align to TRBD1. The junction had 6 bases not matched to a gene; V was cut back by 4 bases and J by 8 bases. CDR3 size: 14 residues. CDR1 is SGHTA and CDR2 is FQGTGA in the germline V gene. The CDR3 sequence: CASSSGQGAIGYTF. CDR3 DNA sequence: TGTGCCAGCAGCTCCGGACAGGGGGCGATCGGCTACACCTTC.

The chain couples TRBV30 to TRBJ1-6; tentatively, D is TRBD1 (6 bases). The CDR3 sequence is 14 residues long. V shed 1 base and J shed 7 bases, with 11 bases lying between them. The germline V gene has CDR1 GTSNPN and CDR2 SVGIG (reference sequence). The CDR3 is CAWSANRENSPLHF. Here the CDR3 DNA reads TGTGCCTGGAGTGCGAACAGGGAGAATTCACCCCTCCACTTT.

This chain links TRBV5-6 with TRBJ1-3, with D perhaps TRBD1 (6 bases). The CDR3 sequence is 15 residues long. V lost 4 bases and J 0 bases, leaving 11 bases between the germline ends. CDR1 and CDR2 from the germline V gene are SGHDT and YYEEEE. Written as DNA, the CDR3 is TGTGCCAGCAGCCCCAGGGGTGACTCTGGAAACACCATATATTTT. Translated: CASSPRGDSGNTIYF. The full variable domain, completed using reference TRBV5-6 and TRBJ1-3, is DAGVTQSPTHLIKTRGQQVTLRCSPKSGHDTVSWYQQALGQGPQFIFQYYEEEERQRGNFPDRFSGHQFPNYSSELNVNALLLGDSALYLCASSPRGDSGNTIYFGEGSWLTVV.

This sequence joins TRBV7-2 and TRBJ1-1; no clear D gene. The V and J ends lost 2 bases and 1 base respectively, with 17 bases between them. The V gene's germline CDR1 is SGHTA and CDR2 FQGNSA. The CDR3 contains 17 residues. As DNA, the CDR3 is TGTGCCAGCAGCTTAAGCGGCCCGATGGGCGGGAACACTGAAGCTTTCTTT. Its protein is CASSLSGPMGGNTEAFF.

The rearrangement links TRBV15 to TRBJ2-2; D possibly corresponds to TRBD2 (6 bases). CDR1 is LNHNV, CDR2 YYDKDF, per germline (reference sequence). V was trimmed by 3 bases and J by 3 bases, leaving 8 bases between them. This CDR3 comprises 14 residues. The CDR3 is CATSSGGYTGELFF. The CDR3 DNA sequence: TGTGCCACCAGCAGTGGGGGGTACACCGGGGAGCTGTTTTTT.